Listed here are 11 T cell receptor beta chains from one sample, sequenced in a study of technical replicates of blood from four donors. Clones were sequenced by immunoSEQ multiplex PCR, and TCRdb holds only the in-frame ones, with some missing. Of approximately 13,000 clones detected, roughly three quarters appear once; the ten largest clones hold roughly 13%. The sample comprised PBMCs. These receptors came from a human donor in good health.

In its sample, this clone was seen a few times. The chain employs TRBV9 and TRBJ2-7, with 7 bases fitting TRBD1. Losses at the gene ends were 2 bases for V and 6 bases for J; bases not matched to a gene: 11. There are 15 residues in the CDR3. Germline assignment: CDR1 SGDLS and CDR2 YYNGEE. The CDR3 DNA is TGTGCCAGCAGCGTTAGACAGGGTCCCACTTCCGAGCAGTACTTC. It is translated as CASSVRQGPTSEQYF. The variable domain in full, completed from reference TRBV9 and TRBJ2-7, reads DSGVTQTPKHLITATGQRVTLRCSPRSGDLSVYWYQQSLDQGLQFLIQYYNGEERAKGNILERFSAQQFPDLHSELNLSSLELGDSALYFCASSVRQGPTSEQYFGPGTRLTVT.

V usage is TRBV5-1 and J usage is TRBJ2-1; 7 bases fit TRBD2. This CDR3 comprises 14 residues. Trimming removed 0 bases from V and 4 bases from J; junction bases left unmatched: 1. The germline gives CDR1 SGHRS, CDR2 YFSETQ. The CDR3 region has the DNA TGCGCCAGCAGCTTGGGCGGGGGATACAATGAGCAGTTCTTC. Encoded protein: CASSLGGGYNEQFF.

V gene TRBV10-1 combines with J gene TRBJ2-7, with 7 bases aligning to TRBD1. CDR1 is WNHNN, CDR2 SYGVQD, per germline (reference sequence). The CDR3 length is 14 residues. V was clipped by 3 bases and J by 2 bases; unmatched bases: 4. In DNA form, the CDR3 reads TGCGCCAGCAGTGAAGGGGACAGAGCCTACGAGCAGTACTTC. It is translated as CASSEGDRAYEQYF.

This clone has a handful of counts. CDR3 sequence: CASRSGQNTGELFF. In DNA form, the CDR3 reads TGTGCCAGCAGGTCGGGACAAAACACCGGGGAGCTGTTTTTT. The chain couples TRBV28 to TRBJ2-2; D is possibly TRBD1 (6 bases). V lost 6 bases and J 2 bases, leaving 10 bases between the germline ends. Germline V CDR1 and CDR2: MDHEN, SYDVKM. This CDR3 contains 14 residues.

The chain couples TRBV5-1 to TRBJ1-1; 9 bases agree with TRBD1. CDR1 and CDR2 (germline): SGHRS, YFSETQ. V lost 5 bases and J lost 5; bases outside the gene matches: 10. This CDR3 region has 15 residues. CDR3: CASRDLQGAGTEAFF. The CDR3 region has the DNA TGCGCCAGCAGAGACCTACAGGGGGCTGGAACTGAAGCTTTCTTT.

The chain has TRBV5-4 and TRBJ1-2; a possible D gene is TRBD1 (5 bases). V lost 4 bases and J lost 2, with 12 bases in between. The germline V gene encodes CDR1 SGHNT and CDR2 YYREEE (reference sequence). The CDR3 extends over 14 amino acids. CDR3 amino acids: CASSGGGQNYGYTF. Written as DNA, the CDR3 is TGTGCCAGCAGCGGGGGGGGTCAGAACTATGGCTACACCTTC.

This clone was counted a single time. The CDR3 loop reads CASSRDRATEAFF. CDR3 coding DNA: TGTGCCAGTAGTAGAGACAGGGCCACTGAAGCTTTCTTT. The J gene is TRBJ1-1, the V gene TRBV19; 7 positions match TRBD1. This CDR3 region has 13 residues. With V trimmed by 4 bases and J by 4 bases, 3 bases remained unmatched. Germline V gene sequence: CDR1 LNHDA, CDR2 SQIVND (reference sequence). The full variable domain, completed using reference TRBV19 and TRBJ1-1, is DGGITQSPKYLFRKEGQNVTLSCEQNLNHDAMYWYRQDPGQGLRLIYYSQIVNDFQKGDIAEGYSVSREKKESFPLTVTSAQKNPTAFYLCASSRDRATEAFFGQGTRLTVV.

The chain carries TRBV5-6 and TRBJ2-2; 8 nucleotides align to TRBD2. Germline V gives CDR1 SGHDT, CDR2 YYEEEE. CDR3 length: 15 residues. V shed 1 base, J shed 5 bases, and the junction held 4 bases outside the gene matches. CDR3 in amino acids: CASSLTQRGTGELFF. The CDR3 nucleotides are TGTGCCAGCAGCTTGACCCAGCGGGGGACCGGGGAGCTGTTTTTT.

The gene calls are TRBV18 and TRBJ2-7, with 7 bases that match TRBD2. The CDR3 runs 15 residues. Germline V gene data show CDR1 as KGHSH and CDR2 as LQKENI. Unmatched junction bases numbered 8, after V lost 1 base and J lost 5 bases. CDR3 DNA sequence: TGTGCCAGCTCACCACTGGGGGAGGGCGGCAACGAGCAGTACTTC. Encoded protein: CASSPLGEGGNEQYF.

V is TRBV7-9 and J is TRBJ2-4, with 8 bases matching TRBD2. V was clipped by 1 base and J by 5 bases; unmatched bases: 7. CDR1 SEHNR and CDR2 FQNEAQ come from the germline V gene (reference sequence). CDR3 size: 16 residues. CDR3 nucleotides: TGTGCCAGCAGCTTAGGGTCGGCGGGAGGTCAAAACATTCAGTACTTC. Translated, it gives CASSLGSAGGQNIQYF.

The gene calls are TRBV5-1 and TRBJ1-4; 8 bases align to TRBD1. Trimming cost V 0 bases and J 10 bases; bases outside gene matches: 14. The CDR3 consists of 17 residues. Germline values: CDR1 SGHRS, CDR2 YFSETQ. The CDR3 region has the DNA TGCGCCAGCAGCTTGGCACCATCGGGACAGGCCTTCCGAAAACTGTTTTTT. This sequence encodes CASSLAPSGQAFRKLFF.